The 13 T cell receptor beta chains listed next were all sequenced from one sample in a study of T cells in Graves' hyperthyroidism and ophthalmopathy. The TCR beta CDR3 regions underwent amplification using RNA transcripts as the source. An initial round of RT-PCR targeting the TCR CDR3 relied on the HTBI primer set. Using its own MiXCR run on the multiplex PCR reads, TCRdb lists one record per CDR3 protein. Among 600,000 or so distinct CDR3 sequences listed, 15% to 20% were seen once. Sequenced input: blood. The receptors derive from a woman aged 25-40 years with Graves' hyperthyroidism.

This clonotype occurred many times. V is TRBV7-3 and J is TRBJ2-7; 7 bases match TRBD1. The germline V gene encodes CDR1 SGHTA and CDR2 FQGTGA. With 5 bases clipped from V and 8 bases from J, the junction kept 18 bases outside the gene matches. The CDR3 sequence is 16 residues long. In DNA form, the CDR3 reads TGTGCCAGCAGCCCCCCCAGTCCGGGACAGCATATGAAGCAGTACTTC. Its protein product is CASSPPSPGQHMKQYF.

This clonotype has a count of ten or more. The V and J genes are TRBV5-1 and TRBJ1-2; D call uncertain. This CDR3 is 13 amino acids long. Germline CDR1 reads SGHRS; CDR2 reads YFSETQ. Trimming shortened V by 1 base and J by 8 bases, and 12 bases separated the two germline ends. The CDR3 DNA reads as TGCGCCAGCAGCTTGAGTCAGGTGACGGGCTACACCTTC. Its translation: CASSLSQVTGYTF.

This clonotype was counted at least ten times. The CDR3 DNA reads TGTGCCAGCAGACCTTCGGGACCGGCAAAGCAGTACTTC. Its translation: CASRPSGPAKQYF. The genes are TRBV12-3 or TRBV12-4 and TRBJ2-7; D could derive from TRBD1 or TRBD2 (5 bases each). The V and J ends lost 6 bases and 8 bases respectively, with 17 bases between them. The CDR3 is made up of 13 amino acids.

This clonotype was seen ten or more times. The rearrangement links TRBV7-8 to TRBJ1-4; D uncertain. The germline CDR1 and CDR2 sequences are SGHVS and FQNEAQ. The CDR3 loop spans 11 amino acids. With 3 bases removed from V and 7 bases from J, the gap between germline ends came to 3 bases. The CDR3 DNA sequence: TGTGCCAGCAGCTTGACTGAAAAACTGTTTTTT. Its protein product is CASSLTEKLFF. Looking up the rest from reference TRBV7-8 and TRBJ1-4 gives the full variable domain: GAGVSQSPRYKVAKRGQDVALRCDPISGHVSLFWYQQALGQGPEFLTYFQNEAQLDKSGLPSDRFFAERPEGSVSTLKIQRTQQEDSAVYLCASSLTEKLFFGSGTQLSVL.

This chain connects TRBV7-6 to TRBJ2-3; weak D call: TRBD2 (5 bases). V lost 4 bases and J 1 base, leaving 12 bases between the germline ends. The V gene's germline CDR1 is SGHVS and CDR2 FNYEAQ. The CDR3 is made up of 15 amino acids. CDR3 nucleotide sequence: TGTGCCAGCAGCTACGGTGGAGCGGGCACAGATACGCAGTATTTT. Translating it yields CASSYGGAGTDTQYF. The full variable domain, completed using reference TRBV7-6 and TRBJ2-3, is GAGVSQSPRYKVTKRGQDVALRCDPISGHVSLYWYRQALGQGPEFLTYFNYEAQQDKSGLPNDRFSAERPEGSISTLTIQRTEQRDSAMYRCASSYGGAGTDTQYFGPGTRLTVL.

This clonotype was seen repeatedly, ten times or more. J is TRBJ2-7 and V is TRBV11-1, with D hard to call. The germline CDR1 and CDR2 sequences are SGHAT and FQDESV (reference sequence). The length of the CDR3 is 15 residues. V was clipped by 5 bases and J by 0 bases, with 14 bases between them. CDR3: CASSTQRFSSYEQYF. CDR3 coding DNA: TGTGCCAGCAGCACACAAAGATTCAGCTCCTACGAGCAGTACTTC.

About this clonotype: A much larger clone is a single base away; this may be a read error. The V call is TRBV15, the J call TRBJ2-7, with D maybe TRBD2 (6 bases). The V end lost 0 bases, the J end lost 2 bases, and 11 bases lay between the germline ends. The CDR3 extends over 15 amino acids. Looked up from germline, CDR1 is LNHNV and CDR2 is YYDKDF (reference sequence). Written as DNA, the CDR3 is TGTGCCACCAGCAGAGATGCGGGGCCTACCTACGAGCAGTACTTC. Translation: CATSRDAGPTYEQYF.

The genes are TRBV2 and TRBJ2-1; 8 bases match TRBD2. CDR3 length: 13 residues. Per the germline V gene, CDR1 is SNHLY and CDR2 is FYNNEI. The ends lost 8 bases at V and 8 bases at J; junction bases unmatched: 8. As DNA, the CDR3 is TGTGCCAGCCGACGGAGCGGGAGTGATGAGCAGTTCTTC. Translation gives CASRRSGSDEQFF.

Notes on this clonotype: With a much larger clone just one base away, this may be a read error. The rearrangement uses TRBV3-1 and TRBJ2-2, with D uncertain. V lost 1 base to trimming and J lost 9 bases, with 12 bases between them. The CDR3 length is 14 residues. The V gene's germline CDR1 is LGHDT and CDR2 YNNKEL (reference sequence). The DNA for the CDR3 is TGTGCCAGCAGCCAAGGGACCGTCGACAGGGAGCTGTTTTTT. Its translation: CASSQGTVDRELFF.

This rearrangement joins TRBV10-3 to TRBJ2-3, with TRBD2 identical over 7 bases. The germline V gene has CDR1 ENHRY and CDR2 SYGVKD. Trimming at V came to 2 bases and at J to 3 bases, leaving 8 bases not matched to a gene. This CDR3 has 16 amino acids. The CDR3, as DNA: TGTGCCATCAGTGAGGGTTCAGCGGGAATTACAGATACGCAGTATTTT. Translating it yields CAISEGSAGITDTQYF.

The chain combines TRBV28 with TRBJ2-7; no reliable D call. V gave up 9 bases and J gave up 7 bases, with 25 bases separating them. Germline lookup yields CDR1 MDHEN and CDR2 SYDVKM. CDR3 size: 15 residues. The CDR3 spells CASSPRQRFSREQYF. CDR3 nucleotide sequence: TGTGCCAGTAGTCCTCGACAACGTTTCAGTAGGGAGCAGTACTTC.

There are many counts of this clonotype. The V call is TRBV28, the J call TRBJ1-1; TRBD1 might be the D (6 bases). The germline CDR1 and CDR2 sequences are MDHEN and SYDVKM. This CDR3 comprises 12 residues. V lost 7 bases and J 10 bases, leaving 16 bases between the germline ends. The CDR3, as DNA: TGTGCCAGCAATCCCGCGGGGGCCGGAGCTTTCTTT. It codes for CASNPAGAGAFF.

This clonotype was counted many times. The V and J genes are TRBV2 and TRBJ1-2; D is perhaps TRBD1 (5 bases). The CDR3 is 15 amino acids. Germline-derived CDR1 and CDR2 are SNHLY and FYNNEI. The germline V and J ends were trimmed by 6 bases and 4 bases, with 18 bases remaining between them. CDR3: CASRELLGPLYGYTF. CDR3 coding DNA: TGTGCCAGCAGGGAACTACTGGGGCCGCTCTATGGCTACACCTTC.